The 21 T cell receptor beta chains in this list originate from one sample, sequenced in a study of T-cell reconstitution after alpha-beta-depleted transplantation in children. Unique molecular identifiers were used to barcode this TCRbeta library. One entry per CDR3 protein results from TCRdb running MiXCR on the PCR reads. The data contain a few hundred thousand distinct CDR3 sequences, under 30% of them singletons. The sequences come from PBMCs, collected before TCRalphabeta/CD19-depleted stem cell transplant. The receptors were sampled from a girl between 2 and 10 years old with Fanconi anemia, due to receive a stem cell transplant.

Many counts were recorded for this clonotype. The rearrangement joins TRBV20-1 to TRBJ2-2, with TRBD2 matching 11 bases. The V gene end was trimmed by 2 bases and the J gene end by 4 bases; junction bases not matched to a gene: 3. The CDR3 contains 15 residues. Per the germline V gene, CDR1 is DFQATT and CDR2 is SNEGSKA (reference sequence). Written as DNA, the CDR3 is TGCAGTGCTAGACTAGCGGGAGGAGGCACCGGGGAGCTGTTTTTT. Encoded protein: CSARLAGGGTGELFF.

The chain joins TRBV7-3 to TRBJ2-7; 7 bases fit TRBD1. With 3 bases clipped from V and 0 bases from J, the junction kept 8 bases outside the gene matches. In germline, CDR1 is SGHTA, CDR2 FQGTGA. The CDR3 contains 16 residues. The CDR3 coding sequence is TGTGCCAGCAGCTTTCCCGGGACAGACCGCTCCTACGAGCAGTACTTC. Protein product: CASSFPGTDRSYEQYF.

This clonotype has just a few counts. The chain joins TRBV10-3 to TRBJ2-2; D unclear. The V and J ends lost 7 bases and 4 bases respectively, with 19 bases between them. Germline CDR1 is ENHRY and CDR2 is SYGVKD. The CDR3 loop spans 16 amino acids. Written as DNA, the CDR3 is TGTGCCATCAAGCCCCACAGTAAAAGGGCCACCGGGGAGCTGTTTTTT. Amino acids: CAIKPHSKRATGELFF.

There are a few counts of this clonotype. This chain links TRBV12-3 or TRBV12-4 with TRBJ1-1, with unresolved D. Trimming removed 8 bases from V and 4 bases from J, with 14 bases in between. The CDR3 runs to 13 residues. CDR3: CASAPYGVTEAFF. The CDR3 bases are TGTGCCAGCGCCCCTTATGGGGTCACTGAAGCTTTCTTT.

A remark on this clonotype: In this CDR3 the conserved last residue, phenylalanine or tryptophan, is missing, so a read error is likely. The gene calls are TRBV29-1 and TRBJ2-7, with D possibly TRBD1 on 5 matching bases. Trimming pared 5 bases from V and 6 bases from J, leaving 8 bases between. Germline CDR1 reads SQVTM; CDR2 reads ANQGSEA. This CDR3 comprises 10 residues. The DNA for the CDR3 is TGCAGCGTTCGGACATTCGAGCAGTACTGC. Protein sequence: CSVRTFEQYC.

In DNA form, the CDR3 reads TGTGCGGTAGGGAAATCCGCCCCACTAGCGGGTCCCGCGAGGGGCTCCTACGAGCAGTACTTC. This gives the protein CAVGKSAPLAGPARGSYEQYF. The chain carries TRBV12-2 and TRBJ2-7; TRBD2, as called in the table, went unchecked against the DNA. TRBV12-2 is classified as a pseudogene. The CDR3 has 21 residues.

The chain employs TRBV28 and TRBJ2-1; TRBD2 matches 13 bases. From germline, CDR1 is MDHEN and CDR2 SYDVKM. CDR3 length: 17 residues. V lost 5 bases and J lost 8; bases outside the gene matches: 12. CDR3 nucleotide sequence: TGTGCCAGCAGTCATCCAGGACTAGCGGGAGATGGGGATGAGCAGTTCTTC. The encoded protein is CASSHPGLAGDGDEQFF.

This clonotype has ten or more counts. The rearrangement links TRBV12-3 or TRBV12-4 to TRBJ2-1; D remains unclear. The CDR3 covers 13 residues. Deletions cut 3 bases from V and 6 bases from J, with 9 bases between. The CDR3 here is CASSFGHPNEQFF. The CDR3 bases are TGTGCCAGCAGTTTCGGTCATCCCAATGAGCAGTTCTTC.

This clonotype occurred a few times. The chain couples TRBV28 to TRBJ2-5, with D perhaps TRBD1 or TRBD2 (6 bases each). This CDR3 comprises 16 residues. CDR1 and CDR2 (germline): MDHEN, SYDVKM. Between the trimmed V and J ends, which lost 6 bases and 3 bases, there was a span of 20 bases. The CDR3 loop reads CASSPVNGGAKETQYF. In nucleotides, the CDR3 is TGTGCCAGCAGCCCGGTTAACGGGGGCGCGAAAGAGACCCAGTACTTC.

To note about this clonotype: A much larger clone is a single base away; this may be a read error. The rearrangement joins TRBV5-1 to TRBJ2-1; D remains unclear. The CDR3 spans 12 residues. From germline, CDR1 is SGHRS and CDR2 YFSETQ. The chain's CDR3 is CASSLTDGEEFF. The CDR3 region has the DNA TGCGCCAGCAGCCTCACGGACGGTGAGGAGTTCTTC.

This clonotype was seen repeatedly, ten times or more. This chain uses TRBV29-1 with TRBJ2-7; D is perhaps TRBD2 (5 bases). The V gene lost 7 bases and the J gene lost 6 bases, with 16 bases spanning the gap. Germline V gives CDR1 SQVTM, CDR2 ANQGSEA. The CDR3 length is 12 residues. The CDR3 bases are TGCAGCGCCGCGGTGGAGGATGGCGAGCAGTACTTC. This encodes CSAAVEDGEQYF.

This CDR3 reads CSARRLAGGPENEQFF. The CDR3 coding sequence is TGCAGTGCTAGAAGACTAGCGGGAGGGCCGGAGAATGAGCAGTTCTTC. The V gene is TRBV20-1, the J gene TRBJ2-1, with TRBD2 matching 14 bases. The CDR3 consists of 16 residues. J lost 7 bases, V lost 2 bases, and 7 bases had no gene match. Germline V gene sequence: CDR1 DFQATT, CDR2 SNEGSKA (reference sequence).

Remarks on this clonotype: This clone may be a read error of a much larger clone one base away. J is TRBJ2-7 and V is TRBV20-1, with 14 bases that match TRBD2. This CDR3 has 18 residues. V was clipped by 5 bases and J by 0 bases; unmatched bases: 12. CDR1 and CDR2 (germline): DFQATT, SNEGSKA (reference sequence). CDR3 DNA: TGCAGTGCTGAGGGACTAGCGGGGGCGCGGACCCACTCCTACGAGCAGTACTTC. It is translated as CSAEGLAGARTHSYEQYF.

The V and J genes are TRBV7-4 and TRBJ2-1, with TRBD2 identical over 14 bases. V lost 2 bases to trimming and J lost 3 bases; unmatched junction nucleotides: 24. CDR1 and CDR2 from the germline V gene are SGHVT and SQSDAQ. There are 24 residues in the CDR3. The CDR3 DNA reads TGTGCCAGCAGCTTATGGGCTGGGACTAGCGGGAGATCAAGGAGTAGCACGGGCTACAATGAGCAGTTCTTC. It codes for CASSLWAGTSGRSRSSTGYNEQFF.

The chain has TRBV7-9 and TRBJ2-2; D is possibly TRBD2 (5 bases). Trimming removed 2 bases at V and 1 base at J, with 5 bases between. CDR3 size: 14 residues. Germline V gives CDR1 SEHNR, CDR2 FQNEAQ (reference sequence). CDR3 loop: CASSLSGNTGELFF. The CDR3 DNA sequence: TGTGCCAGCAGCTTAAGCGGGAACACCGGGGAGCTGTTTTTT.

The chain is built from TRBV28 and TRBJ2-7; 8 bases map to TRBD2. Trimming at V came to 6 bases and at J to 2 bases, leaving 3 bases not matched to a gene. Germline CDR1 MDHEN, CDR2 SYDVKM. This CDR3 is built from 13 residues. The CDR3 here is CASSTLAAYEQYF. CDR3 DNA sequence: TGTGCCAGCAGCACACTAGCGGCCTACGAGCAGTACTTC.

The chain uses TRBV7-9 and TRBJ2-1; the match to TRBD2 covers 11 bases. The CDR3 covers 16 residues. J lost 3 bases, V lost 3 bases, and 4 bases had no gene match. Germline values: CDR1 SEHNR, CDR2 FQNEAQ (reference sequence). The CDR3 loop reads CASSLTGTSGYNEQFF. The CDR3 nucleotides are TGTGCCAGCAGCTTGACCGGGACTAGCGGCTACAATGAGCAGTTCTTC.

The gene calls are TRBV6-4 and TRBJ2-1; D is unresolved. CDR3 length: 14 amino acids. Trimming removed 4 bases at V and 9 bases at J, with 16 bases between. The germline V gene encodes CDR1 MRHNA and CDR2 SNTAGT. The CDR3 DNA reads as TGTGCCAGCAGTGTAGCACTCGGGTGGGGTGAGCAGTTCTTC. It encodes CASSVALGWGEQFF.

The rearrangement joins TRBV5-1 to TRBJ2-1; 9 positions match TRBD2. This CDR3 has 17 residues. CDR1 is SGHRS, CDR2 YFSETQ, per germline. The V and J ends lost 5 bases and 0 bases, in that order; junction bases with no gene match: 9. The CDR3 nucleotides read TGCGCCAGCAGATTCAGGGTGCGGGAGGGCTCCTACAATGAGCAGTTCTTC. It codes for CASRFRVREGSYNEQFF. Combining the CDR3 with reference TRBV5-1 and TRBJ2-1 gives the whole variable domain KAGVTQTPRYLIKTRGQQVTLSCSPISGHRSVSWYQQTPGQGLQFLFEYFSETQRNKGNFPGRFSGRQFSNSRSEMNVSTLELGDSALYLCASRFRVREGSYNEQFFGPGTRLTVL.

The table lists this clonotype with many counts. The J gene is TRBJ2-7, the V gene TRBV5-1; tentative D call: TRBD2 (7 bases). Germline V gene lookup returns CDR1 SGHRS and CDR2 YFSETQ. Trimming cost V 4 bases and J 3 bases, with 23 bases left between them. There are 17 residues in the CDR3. CDR3 DNA: TGCGCCAGCAGCCCCGGGGGGCGTGCGGCCCCCTACTACGAGCAGTACTTC. Its translation is CASSPGGRAAPYYEQYF.

This clonotype was seen ten or more times. The rearrangement joins TRBV29-1 to TRBJ1-1; D possibly corresponds to TRBD1 (5 bases). The CDR3 length is 12 residues. Germline values: CDR1 SQVTM, CDR2 ANQGSEA. Trimming left V 6 bases short and J 8 bases short, with 16 bases between. CDR3 sequence reads: CSVGVELDEAFF. The DNA of the CDR3 is TGCAGCGTAGGGGTCGAGTTGGACGAAGCTTTCTTT.